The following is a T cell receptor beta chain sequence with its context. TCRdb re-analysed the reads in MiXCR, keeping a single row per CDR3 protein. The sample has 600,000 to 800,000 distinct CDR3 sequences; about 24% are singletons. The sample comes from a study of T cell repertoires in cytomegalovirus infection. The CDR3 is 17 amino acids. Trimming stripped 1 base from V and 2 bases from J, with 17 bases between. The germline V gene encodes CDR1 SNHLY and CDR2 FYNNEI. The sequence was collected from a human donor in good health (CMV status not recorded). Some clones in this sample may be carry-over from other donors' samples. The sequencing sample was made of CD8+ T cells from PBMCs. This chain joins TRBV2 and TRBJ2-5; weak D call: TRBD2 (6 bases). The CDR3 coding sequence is TGTGCCAGCAGTGAAGATGGGACTCCCGCCGGACAAGAGACCCAGTACTTC. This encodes CASSEDGTPAGQETQYF.